This T cell receptor (beta chain) stems from a study of beta chain features in type 1 diabetes. Study-level points and caveats: Patients with Type 1 diabetes showed moderately but significantly shorter TCRB CDR3s in all four CD4+ subsets.

This clone was observed a few times. What it recognizes is unknown. Germline CDR1 is SGDLS and CDR2 is YYNGEE. Trimming pared 1 base from V and 1 base from J, leaving 9 bases between. The CDR3 covers 15 residues. The isolated RNA, all of it, was reverse transcribed, so expressed TCRB transcripts were what got sequenced. Sequencing was performed with immunoSEQ multiplex PCR; in TCRdb, only in-frame clones are kept and a portion is missing. The data show 300,000 to 350,000 clones, about 13% seen once. Sequencing was done on a sample of naive CD4+ T cells from blood. The origin of this receptor is a woman younger than 35 with type 1 diabetes. The chain joins TRBV9 to TRBJ1-5, with TRBD1 as a possible D gene (6 bases). CDR3: CASSVSDSSNQPQHF. The CDR3 bases are TGTGCCAGCAGCGTATCGGACAGCAGCAATCAGCCCCAGCATTTT.